Listed here are 11 T cell receptor beta chains from one sample, sequenced in a study of blood T cell repertoires in COVID-19 (dated by TCRdb to the early 2020s). Libraries were built with the immunoSEQ multiplex PCR assay. The table was pulled from immuneACCESS by TCRdb, which kept in-frame rearrangements only. Such tables lose some clones; where checked, under half of the loss comes from unresolved V genes, and the rest has no known cause. This sample has tens of thousands of clones in its table, and over 80% of those were observed once. 10% to 12% of the sample is in the top ten clones. The sample taken for sequencing was peripheral blood. These receptors all stem from a human donor in a cohort sampled during active COVID-19.

This clone has only one observation. The chain links TRBV19 to TRBJ2-3, with 8 bases that match TRBD2. The V and J ends lost 6 bases and 4 bases, in that order; junction bases with no gene match: 15. Germline-derived CDR1 and CDR2 are LNHDA and SQIVND (reference sequence). The CDR3 runs 17 residues. The CDR3 DNA follows: TGTGCCAGTAGACCGAGAGTTGGAGCGGGAGTTGCAGATACGCAGTATTTT. Translated, it gives CASRPRVGAGVADTQYF.

The CDR3 coding sequence is TGTGCCAGCAGCGTAGAGACTAGTCTTTTGACCGGGGAGCTGTTTTTT. Encoded protein: CASSVETSLLTGELFF. This sequence joins TRBV9 and TRBJ2-2; TRBD2 might be the D (6 bases). The germline V and J ends were trimmed by 0 bases and 5 bases, with 14 bases remaining between them. The CDR3 length is 16 residues. Germline CDR1 is SGDLS and CDR2 is YYNGEE.

The rearrangement links TRBV5-1 to TRBJ1-1; D might be TRBD1 (6 bases). Looked up from germline, CDR1 is SGHRS and CDR2 is YFSETQ. The V end was cut by 3 bases, the J end by 3 bases, with 18 bases between. The CDR3 contains 16 residues. CDR3 nucleotides: TGCGCCAGCAGCTCACAACCGGGACAAGGGGACACTGAAGCTTTCTTT. It codes for CASSSQPGQGDTEAFF.

V is TRBV9 and J is TRBJ2-1, with TRBD1 matching over 7 bases. The V gene's germline CDR1 is SGDLS and CDR2 YYNGEE. V lost 0 bases to trimming and J lost 9 bases; unmatched junction nucleotides: 9. The CDR3 spans 15 residues. In nucleotides, the CDR3 is TGTGCCAGCAGCGTAGACGGACCCCAGGGGGTTGAGCAGTTCTTC. Residues: CASSVDGPQGVEQFF.

J is TRBJ1-2 and V is TRBV28; D is undetermined. CDR3 size: 14 residues. V lost 5 bases, J lost 8 bases, and 18 bases lay in between. Germline assignment: CDR1 MDHEN and CDR2 SYDVKM. CDR3 loop: CASSPSLRRVGYTF. The CDR3 coding sequence is TGTGCCAGCAGTCCCTCCCTTCGGAGGGTAGGCTACACCTTC.

V gene TRBV29-1 combines with J gene TRBJ2-1; 7 bases are a match to TRBD1. V dropped 6 bases and J dropped 4; count of bases not matched to a gene: 9. CDR3 length: 14 residues. Germline V gene lookup returns CDR1 SQVTM and CDR2 ANQGSEA. CDR3 sequence: CSVGTERAYNEQFF. As DNA, the CDR3 is TGCAGCGTAGGGACAGAGAGGGCTTACAATGAGCAGTTCTTC.

The genes are TRBV5-6 and TRBJ2-5, with 7 positions matching TRBD1. The germline V gene has CDR1 SGHDT and CDR2 YYEEEE. This CDR3 comprises 14 residues. Trimming removed 0 bases from V and 5 bases from J; junction bases left unmatched: 4. CDR3 residues: CASSLGTGWETQYF. In DNA, the CDR3 is TGTGCCAGCAGCTTGGGGACAGGTTGGGAGACCCAGTACTTC. Combining the CDR3 with reference TRBV5-6 and TRBJ2-5 gives the whole variable domain DAGVTQSPTHLIKTRGQQVTLRCSPKSGHDTVSWYQQALGQGPQFIFQYYEEEERQRGNFPDRFSGHQFPNYSSELNVNALLLGDSALYLCASSLGTGWETQYFGPGTRLLVL.

V and J are TRBV2 and TRBJ1-2, with D maybe TRBD1 (6 bases). Between the trimmed V and J ends, which lost 2 bases and 3 bases, there was a span of 19 bases. This CDR3 has 17 residues. Germline values: CDR1 SNHLY, CDR2 FYNNEI. The CDR3 sequence is CASSEFRPGTSYYGYTF. The DNA of the CDR3 is TGTGCCAGCAGTGAATTTCGTCCGGGGACATCTTACTATGGCTACACCTTC. Based on the CDR3 plus reference TRBV2 and TRBJ1-2, the full variable domain is EPEVTQTPSHQVTQMGQEVILRCVPISNHLYFYWYRQILGQKVEFLVSFYNNEISEKSEIFDDQFSVERPDGSNFTLKIRSTKLEDSAMYFCASSEFRPGTSYYGYTFGSGTRLTVV.

The count of this clone is one. The rearrangement joins TRBV6-2 or TRBV6-3 to TRBJ2-2; a weak D match, TRBD1 (5 bases). This CDR3 is 14 amino acids long. Germline V gene sequence: CDR1 MNHEY, CDR2 SVGEGT. Trimming took 5 bases from V and 6 from J, leaving 13 bases between them. The CDR3 spells CASSKTLGAGELFF. As DNA, the CDR3 is TGTGCCAGCAGTAAAACATTAGGGGCCGGGGAGCTGTTTTTT.

The genes are TRBV7-3 and TRBJ1-1; D gene unclear. CDR3 length: 17 residues. Germline loops: CDR1 SGHTA, CDR2 FQGTGA. V lost 0 bases and J 4 bases, leaving 18 bases between the germline ends. CDR3 amino acids: CASSLTGSPDSGTEAFF. The CDR3, as DNA: TGTGCCAGCAGCTTAACGGGGAGTCCGGATTCTGGCACTGAAGCTTTCTTT.

This clone turned up a few times. The V call is TRBV21-1, the J call TRBJ2-7; TRBD1, as called in the table, went unchecked against the DNA. TRBV21-1 is recorded as a pseudogene. CDR3 length: 15 residues. The CDR3 sequence: CARTSPGQGSYEQYF. CDR3 DNA: TGTGCCAGGACTAGCCCGGGACAGGGATCCTACGAGCAGTACTTC.